This T cell receptor beta chain was recovered during a study of CD8 T cells in Susac syndrome (dated by TCRdb to about 2019). For the study in its entirety: Among the sequenced Susac syndrome patients, more than five had clinically active disease and about 8 were in clinical remission. At the time of blood withdrawal, Susac syndrome patients were either therapy-naive, taking corticosteroids (with some also receiving IVIg), or on IVIg alone. The study used repertoire sequencing to test whether antigen drove CD8+ T cell activation and differentiation in Susac syndrome.

Including cysteine and phenylalanine, the CDR3 has 14 amino acids. CDR3 DNA is the only sequence kept; it has 42 bases, read in frame from the first base. For CDR1 and CDR2, the germline V gene lists SGHTA and FQGTGA. The V and J ends are trimmed by 6 bases and 0 bases, leaving 10 bases between them. With regard to this clonotype: Its antigen remains undetermined. The record has no base qualities; no much larger clone is one base away.

RNA was extracted using the RNeasy kit, and roughly 0.45 to 1 microgram was reverse transcribed with random hexamers. The immunoSEQ multiplex PCR assay, covering 54 Vbeta and 13 Jbeta segments, was used to amplify TCR beta CDR3 regions. To correct PCR amplification bias, a synthetic template baseline was used for both primer optimization and computational correction. In the paper's pipeline: Reads were assigned to V, D and J genes according to IMGT and analyzed in immunoSEQ Analyzer, with only productive sequences retained. Clonality was calculated as one minus the Shannon entropy normalized by log2 of the number of productive unique sequences. For each patient and control, public and private clones were evaluated among the 100 most prevalent clones. Clones were defined as Susac-specific when absent from the healthy and MS cohorts, from approximately 1,100 published viral clones and from other ImmuneACCESS disease sequences. TCRdb itself trimmed the public reads at Q25 with fastp, ran MiXCR and retained productive beta chains. Each record represents a unique CDR3 protein, reported with the most common genes and DNA among its rows. It is TCRdb's table, rather than the study itself, that gives the V and J calls and clone size. Counted in this sample were roughly 250,000 distinct CDR3 sequences; less than 96% of them appeared once. Approximately 0.1% of the sample is in the top ten clones.

Here is what the overall study found, with its caveats: The number of individuals in the TCR sequencing and HLA analysis was acknowledged as relatively small. No clonal expansion was detected in the CD4+ T cell repertoire of Susac syndrome patients.

High-throughput TCR beta sequencing profiled peripheral blood CD8+ and CD4+ T cells from healthy donors, Susac syndrome patients and multiple sclerosis patients. The Susac syndrome patients fulfilled recently defined diagnostic criteria for either definite or probable disease. CD8+ TEMRA cells were enriched by FACS, while bulk CD8+ and CD4+ T cells were purified by magnetic negative isolation. Blood was collected in EDTA tubes and processed within 24 hours, with PBMCs isolated through density gradient centrifugation. PBMCs intended for TCR sequencing were cryopreserved in liquid nitrogen and were subsequently thawed in a 37 degrees C water bath. The sorted or isolated CD4+, CD8+ and CD8+ TEMRA cells had a purity of 90% or higher.

This clonotype was obtained from a human donor with Susac syndrome. Here the chain combines TRBV7-3 and TRBJ2-3; TRBD2 is a possible D gene, resting on 5 matching bases. The sequenced sample consisted of CD4+ T cells from PBMCs. The sequenced DNA: TGTGCCAGCAGACTAGGGATCAGCACAGATACGCAGTATTTT. The encoded protein is CASRLGISTDTQYF.